This T cell receptor beta chain was found in a study of OX40 agonist ivuxolimab in advanced cancers. The CDR3 extends over 14 amino acids. With V trimmed by 8 bases and J by 8 bases, 9 bases remained unmatched. Per germline, CDR1 SGHTA and CDR2 FQGNSA. Profiled with immunoSEQ multiplex PCR; TCRdb holds only in-frame clones, not every one. This table holds roughly 80,000 clones, about 83% found once. This clone was observed once. Antigen unknown. Patients who had autoimmune disease history or got systemic immunosuppression were left out. Baseline, cycle 4 day 1, and cycle 7 day 1 were the blood sampling points. Regarding the study as a whole: Expanded clones belonging to CD8+ T cells outnumbered, on average, those of CD4+. Blood T cells, both CD4+ and CD8+, expanded clonally by week 6 at 0.1 to 3.0 mg/kg.

J is TRBJ1-2 and V is TRBV7-2, with 12 positions matching TRBD1. The sample in question was CD4+ or CD8+ T cells sorted from blood, obtained in a trial of the OX40 agonist ivuxolimab. The receptor was isolated from an adult with an advanced solid tumor such as melanoma, head and neck, liver or kidney cancer. In DNA, the CDR3 is TGTGCCAGCGCGGGGGGACAGGGGGCGCGAGGCTACACCTTC. Residues: CASAGGQGARGYTF.